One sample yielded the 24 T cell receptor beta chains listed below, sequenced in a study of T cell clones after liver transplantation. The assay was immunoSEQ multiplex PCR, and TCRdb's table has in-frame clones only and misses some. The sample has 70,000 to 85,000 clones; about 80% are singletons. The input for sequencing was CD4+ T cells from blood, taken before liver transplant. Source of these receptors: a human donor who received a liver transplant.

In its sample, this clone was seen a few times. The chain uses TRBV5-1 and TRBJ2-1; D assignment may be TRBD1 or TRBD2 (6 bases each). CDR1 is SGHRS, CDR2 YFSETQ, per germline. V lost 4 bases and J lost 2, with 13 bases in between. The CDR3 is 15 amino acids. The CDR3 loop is CASSPEGGTYNEQFF. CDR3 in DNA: TGCGCCAGCAGCCCGGAGGGGGGCACCTACAATGAGCAGTTCTTC.

This chain's CDR3 is CASSFGPGQETQYF. CDR3 coding DNA: TGTGCCAGCAGCTTTGGGCCAGGGCAAGAGACCCAGTACTTC. The chain links TRBV7-3 to TRBJ2-5; D might be TRBD1 (5 bases). The V end lost 3 bases, the J end lost 2 bases, and 10 bases lay between the germline ends. Germline CDR1 SGHTA, CDR2 FQGTGA. This CDR3 is 14 amino acids long. Combining the CDR3 with reference TRBV7-3 and TRBJ2-5 gives the whole variable domain GAGVSQTPSNKVTEKGKYVELRCDPISGHTALYWYRQSLGQGPEFLIYFQGTGAADDSGLPNDRFFAVRPEGSVSTLKIQRTERGDSAVYLCASSFGPGQETQYFGPGTRLLVL.

CDR3 in amino acids: CASSLAFLEGYNEQFF. CDR3 in DNA: TGTGCCAGCTCACTAGCTTTCTTGGAGGGTTACAATGAGCAGTTCTTC. This chain connects TRBV18 to TRBJ2-1; TRBD2 might be the D (6 bases). From germline, CDR1 is KGHSH and CDR2 LQKENI. This CDR3 contains 16 residues. V lost 4 bases and J lost 4, with 17 bases in between.

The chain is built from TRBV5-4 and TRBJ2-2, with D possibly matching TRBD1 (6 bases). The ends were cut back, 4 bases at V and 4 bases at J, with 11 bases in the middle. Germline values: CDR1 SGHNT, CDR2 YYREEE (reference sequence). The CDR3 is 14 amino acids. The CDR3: CASSQGMSTGELFF. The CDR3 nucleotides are TGTGCCAGCAGCCAGGGGATGTCCACCGGGGAGCTGTTTTTT.

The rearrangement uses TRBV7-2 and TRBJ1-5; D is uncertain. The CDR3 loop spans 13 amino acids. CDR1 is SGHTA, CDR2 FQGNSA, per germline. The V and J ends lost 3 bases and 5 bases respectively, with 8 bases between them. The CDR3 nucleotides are TGTGCCAGCAGCTTGATGGGTCATCAGCCCCAGCATTTT. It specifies CASSLMGHQPQHF.

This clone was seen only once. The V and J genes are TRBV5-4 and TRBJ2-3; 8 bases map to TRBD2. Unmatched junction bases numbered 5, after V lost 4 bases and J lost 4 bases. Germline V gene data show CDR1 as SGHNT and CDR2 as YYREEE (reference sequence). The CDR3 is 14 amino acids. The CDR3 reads CASSVRAGADTQYF. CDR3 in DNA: TGTGCCAGCAGCGTCCGAGCGGGGGCAGATACGCAGTATTTT.

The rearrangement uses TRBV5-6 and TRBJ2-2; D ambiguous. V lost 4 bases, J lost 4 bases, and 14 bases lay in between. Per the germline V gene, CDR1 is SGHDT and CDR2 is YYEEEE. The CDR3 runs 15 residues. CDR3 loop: CASSRFGLATGELFF. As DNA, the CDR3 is TGTGCCAGCAGCCGATTCGGCCTTGCCACCGGGGAGCTGTTTTTT.

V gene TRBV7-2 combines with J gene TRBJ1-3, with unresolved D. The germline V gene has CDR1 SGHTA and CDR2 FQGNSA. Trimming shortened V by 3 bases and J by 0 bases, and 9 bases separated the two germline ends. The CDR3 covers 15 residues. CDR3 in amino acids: CASSLDWSSGNTIYF. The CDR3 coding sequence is TGTGCCAGCAGCTTGGACTGGAGCTCTGGAAACACCATATATTTT.

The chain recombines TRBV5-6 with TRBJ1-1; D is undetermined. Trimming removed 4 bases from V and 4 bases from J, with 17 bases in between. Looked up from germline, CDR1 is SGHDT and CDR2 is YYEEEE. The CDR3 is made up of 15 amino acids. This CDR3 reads CASSLNWGGGTEAFF. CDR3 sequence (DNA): TGTGCCAGCAGCCTGAACTGGGGAGGCGGCACTGAAGCTTTCTTT. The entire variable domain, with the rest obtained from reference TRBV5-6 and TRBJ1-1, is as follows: DAGVTQSPTHLIKTRGQQVTLRCSPKSGHDTVSWYQQALGQGPQFIFQYYEEEERQRGNFPDRFSGHQFPNYSSELNVNALLLGDSALYLCASSLNWGGGTEAFFGQGTRLTVV.

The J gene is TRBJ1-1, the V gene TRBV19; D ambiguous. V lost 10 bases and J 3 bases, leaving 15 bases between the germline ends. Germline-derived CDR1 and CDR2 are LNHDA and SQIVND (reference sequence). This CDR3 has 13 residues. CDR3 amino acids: CATNEGWYTEAFF. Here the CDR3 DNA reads TGTGCCACCAACGAGGGTTGGTACACTGAAGCTTTCTTT.

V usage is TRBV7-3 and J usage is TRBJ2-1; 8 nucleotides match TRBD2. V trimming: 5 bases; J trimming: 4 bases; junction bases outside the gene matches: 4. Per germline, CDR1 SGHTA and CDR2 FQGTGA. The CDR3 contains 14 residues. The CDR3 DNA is TGTGCCAGCAGCCCGACTAGCGTATACAATGAGCAGTTCTTC. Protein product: CASSPTSVYNEQFF.

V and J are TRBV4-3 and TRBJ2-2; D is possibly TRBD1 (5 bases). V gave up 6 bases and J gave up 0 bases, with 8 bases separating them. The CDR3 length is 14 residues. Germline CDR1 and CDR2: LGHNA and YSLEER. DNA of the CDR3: TGCGCCAGCAGAATGACAGCGAACACCGGGGAGCTGTTTTTT. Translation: CASRMTANTGELFF.

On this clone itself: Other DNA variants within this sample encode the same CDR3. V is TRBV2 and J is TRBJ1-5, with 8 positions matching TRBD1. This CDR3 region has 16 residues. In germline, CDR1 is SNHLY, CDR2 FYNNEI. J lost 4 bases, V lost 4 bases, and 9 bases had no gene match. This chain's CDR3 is CASSGPGGGRNQPQHF. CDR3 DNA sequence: TGTGCCAGCAGTGGACCAGGGGGCGGAAGGAATCAGCCCCAGCATTTT.

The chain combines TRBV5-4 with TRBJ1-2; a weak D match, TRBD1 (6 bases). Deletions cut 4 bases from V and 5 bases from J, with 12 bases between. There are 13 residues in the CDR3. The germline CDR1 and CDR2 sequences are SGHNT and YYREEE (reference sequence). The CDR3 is CASSPDRSYGYTF. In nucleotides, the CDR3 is TGTGCCAGCAGCCCTGACAGGAGTTATGGCTACACCTTC.

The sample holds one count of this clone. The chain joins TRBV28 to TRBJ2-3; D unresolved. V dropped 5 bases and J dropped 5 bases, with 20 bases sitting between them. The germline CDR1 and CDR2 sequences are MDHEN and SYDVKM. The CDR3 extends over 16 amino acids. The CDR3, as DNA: TGTGCCAGCAGTCCAACTGCGCGCCGCCTCCGAGATACGCAGTATTTT. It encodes CASSPTARRLRDTQYF. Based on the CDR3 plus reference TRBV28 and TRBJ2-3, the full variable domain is DVKVTQSSRYLVKRTGEKVFLECVQDMDHENMFWYRQDPGLGLRLIYFSYDVKMKEKGDIPEGYSVSREKKERFSLILESASTNQTSMYLCASSPTARRLRDTQYFGPGTRLTVL.

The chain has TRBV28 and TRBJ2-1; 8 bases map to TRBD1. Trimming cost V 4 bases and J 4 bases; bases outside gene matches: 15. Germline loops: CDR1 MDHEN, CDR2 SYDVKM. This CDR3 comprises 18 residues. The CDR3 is CASSSPALRTGPYNEQFF. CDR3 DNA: TGTGCCAGCAGTTCCCCCGCCCTCCGGACAGGGCCTTACAATGAGCAGTTCTTC.

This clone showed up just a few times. CDR3 loop: CASSFNRGYQPQHF. The CDR3 DNA is TGTGCCAGCAGTTTCAACAGGGGATATCAGCCCCAGCATTTT. The chain uses TRBV28 and TRBJ1-5; TRBD1 aligns across 7 bases. J lost 5 bases, V lost 3 bases, and 4 bases had no gene match. This CDR3 comprises 14 residues. Germline V lookup: CDR1 MDHEN, CDR2 SYDVKM. Full variable domain (remainder filled in from reference TRBV28 and TRBJ1-5): DVKVTQSSRYLVKRTGEKVFLECVQDMDHENMFWYRQDPGLGLRLIYFSYDVKMKEKGDIPEGYSVSREKKERFSLILESASTNQTSMYLCASSFNRGYQPQHFGDGTRLSIL.

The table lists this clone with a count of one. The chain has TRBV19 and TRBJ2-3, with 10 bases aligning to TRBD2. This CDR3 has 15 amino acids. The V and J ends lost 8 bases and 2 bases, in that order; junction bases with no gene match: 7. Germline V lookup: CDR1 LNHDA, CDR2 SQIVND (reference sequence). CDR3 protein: CASSAGGSSTDTQYF. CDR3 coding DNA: TGTGCCAGTTCAGCGGGAGGGTCGTCCACAGATACGCAGTATTTT.

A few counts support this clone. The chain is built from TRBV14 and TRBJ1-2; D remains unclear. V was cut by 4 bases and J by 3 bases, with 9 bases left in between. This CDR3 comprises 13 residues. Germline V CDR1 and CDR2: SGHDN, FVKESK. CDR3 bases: TGTGCCAGCAGCCTTATAGAGTACTATGGCTACACCTTC. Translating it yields CASSLIEYYGYTF.

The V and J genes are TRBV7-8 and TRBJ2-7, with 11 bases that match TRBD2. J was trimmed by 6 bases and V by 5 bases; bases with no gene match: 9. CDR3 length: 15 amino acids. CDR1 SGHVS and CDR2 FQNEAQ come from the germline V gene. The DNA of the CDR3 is TGTGCCAGCAGCGGATGGCAGGGGACTAGCGGCGAGCAGTACTTC. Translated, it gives CASSGWQGTSGEQYF.

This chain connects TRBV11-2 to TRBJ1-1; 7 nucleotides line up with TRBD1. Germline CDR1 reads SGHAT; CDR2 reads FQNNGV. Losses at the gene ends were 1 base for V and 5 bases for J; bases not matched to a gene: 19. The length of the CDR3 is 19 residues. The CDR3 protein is CASSLVAPSPTGVVTEAFF. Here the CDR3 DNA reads TGTGCCAGCAGCTTAGTGGCCCCCTCTCCCACAGGGGTGGTAACTGAAGCTTTCTTT.

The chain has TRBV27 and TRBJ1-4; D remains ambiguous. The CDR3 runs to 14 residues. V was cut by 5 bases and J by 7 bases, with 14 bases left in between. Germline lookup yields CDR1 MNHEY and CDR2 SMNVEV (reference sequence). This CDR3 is CASSRGSYPEKLFF. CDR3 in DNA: TGTGCCAGCAGTCGTGGCAGCTACCCTGAAAAACTGTTTTTT.

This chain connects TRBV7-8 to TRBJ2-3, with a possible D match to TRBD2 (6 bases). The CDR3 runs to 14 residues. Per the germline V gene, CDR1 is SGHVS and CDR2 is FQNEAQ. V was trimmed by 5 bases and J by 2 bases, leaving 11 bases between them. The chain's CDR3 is CASSDGGYTDTQYF. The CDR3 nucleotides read TGTGCCAGCAGCGACGGGGGATACACAGATACGCAGTATTTT. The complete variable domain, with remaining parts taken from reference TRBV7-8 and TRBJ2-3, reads GAGVSQSPRYKVAKRGQDVALRCDPISGHVSLFWYQQALGQGPEFLTYFQNEAQLDKSGLPSDRFFAERPEGSVSTLKIQRTQQEDSAVYLCASSDGGYTDTQYFGPGTRLTVL.

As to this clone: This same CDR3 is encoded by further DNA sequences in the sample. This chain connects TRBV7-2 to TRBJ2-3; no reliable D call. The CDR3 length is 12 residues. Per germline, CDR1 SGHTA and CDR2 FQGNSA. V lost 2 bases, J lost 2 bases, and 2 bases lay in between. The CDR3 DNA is TGTGCCAGCAGCTTATACACAGATACGCAGTATTTT. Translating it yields CASSLYTDTQYF.